This TCR beta chain derives from a study of T cells in Graves' hyperthyroidism and ophthalmopathy. Study results and limitations: Most thyroid clonotypes with frequency above 0.001 were detected in blood.

In its sample, this clonotype was seen a few times. Its antigen is still unknown. Diagnostic decisions used clinical symptoms, serum thyroxine and TRAb, thyroid ultrasound and orbital computed tomography. The study collected blood at first hyperthyroidism diagnosis, before any ophthalmopathy symptoms arose. More than 9.5 ml fresh peripheral blood yielded the PBMCs. It was RNA transcripts that yielded the amplified TCR beta CDR3 regions. HTBI primers were employed in a first-round RT-PCR of the TCR CDR3. TCRdb analysed the multiplex PCR reads with MiXCR anew, one entry per CDR3 protein. The repertoire consists of under 200,000 distinct CDR3 sequences, with about 9.4% occurring once and the leading ten covering about 20%. V was cut by 4 bases and J by 7 bases, with 15 bases left in between. CDR1 is SGHTS, CDR2 YDEGEE, per germline. The CDR3 covers 14 residues.

The receptor was derived from a woman aged 18-30 years with Graves' hyperthyroidism that later progressed to Graves' ophthalmopathy. Source material: blood. The rearrangement uses TRBV5-8 and TRBJ2-1, with D unresolved. CDR3 protein: CASSPVGYGNEQFF. Here the CDR3 DNA reads TGTGCCAGCAGCCCTGTAGGGTACGGAAATGAGCAGTTCTTC.